This T cell receptor beta chain is drawn from a study of CD8 T cells in Susac syndrome. V was trimmed by 3 bases and J by 7 bases, leaving 10 bases between them. The CDR3 is 14 residues long. Germline V CDR1 and CDR2: MNHNS, SASEGT. With random hexamers, reverse transcription was performed on about 0.5 to 1 ug of RNA. A single record per CDR3 protein comes from TCRdb applying MiXCR to the immunoSEQ multiplex PCR reads. The sample has around 62,000 distinct CDR3 sequences, more than 80% seen once; the top ten hold just under 0.2%. The V gene is TRBV6-1, the J gene TRBJ1-6, with a possible D match to TRBD1 (6 bases). Sequencing input: CD8+ T cells from PBMCs. The receptor's source is a human donor in good health. The chain's CDR3 is CASSDPDRNSPLHF. CDR3 bases: TGTGCCAGCAGTGATCCGGACAGAAATTCACCCCTCCACTTT.